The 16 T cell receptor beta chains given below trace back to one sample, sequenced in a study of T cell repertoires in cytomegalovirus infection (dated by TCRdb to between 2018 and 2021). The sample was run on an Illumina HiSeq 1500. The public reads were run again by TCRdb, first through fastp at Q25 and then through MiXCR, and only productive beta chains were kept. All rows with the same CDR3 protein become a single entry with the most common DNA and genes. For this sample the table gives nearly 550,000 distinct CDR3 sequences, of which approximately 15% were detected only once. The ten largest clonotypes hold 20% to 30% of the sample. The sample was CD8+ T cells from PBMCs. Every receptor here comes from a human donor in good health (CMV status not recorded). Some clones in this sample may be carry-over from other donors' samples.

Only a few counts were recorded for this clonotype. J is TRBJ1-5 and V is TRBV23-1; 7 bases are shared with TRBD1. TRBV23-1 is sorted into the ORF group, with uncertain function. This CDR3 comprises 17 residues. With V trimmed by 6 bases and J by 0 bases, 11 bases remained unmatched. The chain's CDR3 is CASSRNDREYSNQPQHF. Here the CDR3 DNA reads TGCGCCAGCAGCCGAAATGACAGGGAGTATAGCAATCAGCCCCAGCATTTT.

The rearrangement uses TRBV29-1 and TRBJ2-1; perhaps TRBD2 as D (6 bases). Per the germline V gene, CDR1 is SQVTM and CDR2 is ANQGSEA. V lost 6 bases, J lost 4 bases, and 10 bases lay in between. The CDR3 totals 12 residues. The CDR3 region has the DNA TGCAGCGTCCTAGGACTATACAATGAGCAGTTCTTC. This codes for CSVLGLYNEQFF.

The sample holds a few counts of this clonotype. The CDR3 here is CASSFSRGLYGYTF. CDR3 in DNA: TGTGCCAGCAGTTTTAGCCGGGGCCTGTATGGCTACACCTTC. The rearrangement links TRBV27 to TRBJ1-2; D possibly corresponds to TRBD1 (5 bases). Germline-derived CDR1 and CDR2 are MNHEY and SMNVEV (reference sequence). The CDR3 extends over 14 amino acids. The germline V and J ends were trimmed by 3 bases and 5 bases, with 13 bases remaining between them.

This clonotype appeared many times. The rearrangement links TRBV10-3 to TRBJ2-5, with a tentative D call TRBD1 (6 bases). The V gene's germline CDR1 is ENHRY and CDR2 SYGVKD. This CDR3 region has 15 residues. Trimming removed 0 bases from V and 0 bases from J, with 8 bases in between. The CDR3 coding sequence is TGTGCCATCAGTGAGTCGGGGGCTGACCAAGAGACCCAGTACTTC. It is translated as CAISESGADQETQYF.

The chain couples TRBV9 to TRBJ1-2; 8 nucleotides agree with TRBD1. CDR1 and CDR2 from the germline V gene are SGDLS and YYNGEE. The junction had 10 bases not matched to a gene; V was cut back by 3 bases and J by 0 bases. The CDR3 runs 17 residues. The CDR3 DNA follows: TGTGCCAGCAGCGGACCGGGACAGGAAACTTCTAACTATGGCTACACCTTC. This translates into CASSGPGQETSNYGYTF.

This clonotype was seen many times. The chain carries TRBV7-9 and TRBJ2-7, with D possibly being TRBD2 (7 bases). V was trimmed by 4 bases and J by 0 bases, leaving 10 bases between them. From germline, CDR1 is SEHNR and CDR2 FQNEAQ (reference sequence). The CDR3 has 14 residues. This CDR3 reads CASSSGGYSYEQYF. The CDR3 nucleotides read TGTGCCAGCAGCTCGGGGGGCTACTCCTACGAGCAGTACTTC.

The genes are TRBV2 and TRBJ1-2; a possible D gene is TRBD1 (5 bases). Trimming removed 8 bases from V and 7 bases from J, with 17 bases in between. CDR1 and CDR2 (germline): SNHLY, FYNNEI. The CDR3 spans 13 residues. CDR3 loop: CASPQVNRAGYTF. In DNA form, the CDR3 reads TGTGCCAGCCCACAGGTCAACCGAGCTGGCTACACCTTC.

The CDR3 sequence: CASSQGTASTDTQYF. The CDR3, as DNA: TGTGCCAGCAGCCAAGGGACAGCTAGCACAGATACGCAGTATTTT. V gene TRBV14 combines with J gene TRBJ2-3, with D possibly TRBD1 on 6 matching bases. Per the germline V gene, CDR1 is SGHDN and CDR2 is FVKESK. This CDR3 has 15 amino acids. Between the trimmed V and J ends, which lost 1 base and 0 bases, there was a span of 8 bases.

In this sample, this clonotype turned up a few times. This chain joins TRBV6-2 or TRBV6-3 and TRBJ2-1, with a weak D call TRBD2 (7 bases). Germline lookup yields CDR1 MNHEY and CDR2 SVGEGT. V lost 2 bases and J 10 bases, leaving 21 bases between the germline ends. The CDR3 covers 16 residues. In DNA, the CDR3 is TGTGCCAGCAGTTACGGGAGTGAGGGGGTGGGAGGGGAGCAGTTCTTC. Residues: CASSYGSEGVGGEQFF.

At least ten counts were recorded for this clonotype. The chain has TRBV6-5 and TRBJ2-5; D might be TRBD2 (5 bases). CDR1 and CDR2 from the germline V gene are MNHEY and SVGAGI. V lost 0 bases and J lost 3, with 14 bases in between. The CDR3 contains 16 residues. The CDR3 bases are TGTGCCAGCAGTTACTCCAGCGGTGCCTGGGAAGAGACCCAGTACTTC. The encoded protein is CASSYSSGAWEETQYF.

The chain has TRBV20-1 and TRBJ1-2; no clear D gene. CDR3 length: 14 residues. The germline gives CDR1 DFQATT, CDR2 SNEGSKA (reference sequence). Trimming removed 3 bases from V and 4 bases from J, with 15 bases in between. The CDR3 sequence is CSARQSRETYGYTF. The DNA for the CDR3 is TGCAGTGCTAGGCAGTCAAGAGAAACCTATGGCTACACCTTC.

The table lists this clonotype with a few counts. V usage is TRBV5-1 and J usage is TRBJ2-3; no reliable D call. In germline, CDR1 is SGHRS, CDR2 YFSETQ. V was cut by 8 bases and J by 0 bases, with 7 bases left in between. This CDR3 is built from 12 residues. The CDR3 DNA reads TGCGCCAGTAGGGCCAGCACAGATACGCAGTATTTT. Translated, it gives CASRASTDTQYF.

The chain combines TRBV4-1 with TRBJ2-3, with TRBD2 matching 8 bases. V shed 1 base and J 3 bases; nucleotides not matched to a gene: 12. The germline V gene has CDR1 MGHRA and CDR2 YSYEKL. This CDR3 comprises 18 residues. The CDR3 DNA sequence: TGCGCCAGCAGCCAAGCGCCCCCGGGGGGGGGATGGACAGATACGCAGTATTTT. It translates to CASSQAPPGGGWTDTQYF.

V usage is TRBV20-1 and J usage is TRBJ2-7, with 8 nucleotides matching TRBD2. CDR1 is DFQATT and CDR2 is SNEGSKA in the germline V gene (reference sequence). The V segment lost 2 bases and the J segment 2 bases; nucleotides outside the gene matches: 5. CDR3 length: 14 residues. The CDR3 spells CSARKQAGAYEQYF. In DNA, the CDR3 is TGCAGTGCTAGAAAGCAAGCGGGGGCCTACGAGCAGTACTTC.

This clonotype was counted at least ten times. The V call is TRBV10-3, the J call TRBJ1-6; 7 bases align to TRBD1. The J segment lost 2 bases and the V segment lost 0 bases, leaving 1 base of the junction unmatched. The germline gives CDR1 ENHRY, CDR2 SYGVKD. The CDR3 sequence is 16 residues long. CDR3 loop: CAISESGTAYNSPLHF. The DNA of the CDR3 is TGTGCCATCAGTGAGTCTGGGACAGCCTATAATTCACCCCTCCACTTT.

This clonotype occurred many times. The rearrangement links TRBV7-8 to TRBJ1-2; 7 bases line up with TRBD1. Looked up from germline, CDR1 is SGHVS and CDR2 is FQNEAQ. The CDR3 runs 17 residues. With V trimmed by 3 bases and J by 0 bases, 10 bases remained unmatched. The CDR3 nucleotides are TGTGCCAGCAGCTTTGGGACAGTCGTTCCTACTAACTATGGCTACACCTTC. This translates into CASSFGTVVPTNYGYTF. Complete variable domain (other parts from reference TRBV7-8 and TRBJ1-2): GAGVSQSPRYKVAKRGQDVALRCDPISGHVSLFWYQQALGQGPEFLTYFQNEAQLDKSGLPSDRFFAERPEGSVSTLKIQRTQQEDSAVYLCASSFGTVVPTNYGYTFGSGTRLTVV.